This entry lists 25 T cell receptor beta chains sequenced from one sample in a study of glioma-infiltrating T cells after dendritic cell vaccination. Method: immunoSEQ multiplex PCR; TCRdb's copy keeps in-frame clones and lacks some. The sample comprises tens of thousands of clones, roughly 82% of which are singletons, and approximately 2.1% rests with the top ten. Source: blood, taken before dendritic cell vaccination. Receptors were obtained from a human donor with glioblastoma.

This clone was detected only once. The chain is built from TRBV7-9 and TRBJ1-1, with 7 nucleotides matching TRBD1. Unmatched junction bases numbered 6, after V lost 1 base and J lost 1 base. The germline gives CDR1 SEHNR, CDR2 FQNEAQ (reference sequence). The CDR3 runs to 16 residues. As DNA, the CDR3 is TGTGCCAGCAGCTTAGGGACAGGTTTCGGGAACACTGAAGCTTTCTTT. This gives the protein CASSLGTGFGNTEAFF. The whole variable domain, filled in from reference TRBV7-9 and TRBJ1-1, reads DTGVSQNPRHKITKRGQNVTFRCDPISEHNRLYWYRQTLGQGPEFLTYFQNEAQLEKSRLLSDRFSAERPKGSFSTLEIQRTEQGDSAMYLCASSLGTGFGNTEAFFGQGTRLTVV.

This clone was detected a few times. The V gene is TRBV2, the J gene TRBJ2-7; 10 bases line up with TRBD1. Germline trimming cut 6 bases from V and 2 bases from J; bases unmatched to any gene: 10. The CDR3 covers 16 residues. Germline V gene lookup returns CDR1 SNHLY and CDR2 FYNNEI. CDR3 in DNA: TGTGCCAGCAGCGCCGGCCGGGACAGGGGTACCTACGAGCAGTACGTC. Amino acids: CASSAGRDRGTYEQYV.

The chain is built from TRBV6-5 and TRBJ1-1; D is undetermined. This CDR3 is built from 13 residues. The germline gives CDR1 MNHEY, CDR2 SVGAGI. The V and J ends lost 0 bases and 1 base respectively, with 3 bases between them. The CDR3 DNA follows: TGTGCCAGCAGTTACTCGCGGAACACTGAAGCTTTCTTT. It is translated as CASSYSRNTEAFF.

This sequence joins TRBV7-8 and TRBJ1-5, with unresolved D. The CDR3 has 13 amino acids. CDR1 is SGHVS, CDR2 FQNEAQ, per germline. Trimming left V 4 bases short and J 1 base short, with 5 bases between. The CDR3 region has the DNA TGTGCCAGCAGCTCGGGGAGCAATCAGCCCCAGCATTTT. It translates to CASSSGSNQPQHF.

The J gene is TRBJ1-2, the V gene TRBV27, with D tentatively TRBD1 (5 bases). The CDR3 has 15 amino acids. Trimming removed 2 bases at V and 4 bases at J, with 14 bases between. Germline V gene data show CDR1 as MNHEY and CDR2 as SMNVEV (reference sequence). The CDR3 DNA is TGTGCCAGCAGTTTAAGGCTTCAGGGTGCCTATGGCTACACCTTC. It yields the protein CASSLRLQGAYGYTF.

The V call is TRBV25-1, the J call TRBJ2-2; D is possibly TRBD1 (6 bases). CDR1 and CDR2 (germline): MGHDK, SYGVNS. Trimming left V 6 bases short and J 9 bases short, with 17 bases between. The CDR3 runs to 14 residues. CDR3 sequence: CASSLPGHLRELFF. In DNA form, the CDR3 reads TGTGCCAGCAGCCTTCCGGGACACCTTAGGGAGCTGTTTTTT.

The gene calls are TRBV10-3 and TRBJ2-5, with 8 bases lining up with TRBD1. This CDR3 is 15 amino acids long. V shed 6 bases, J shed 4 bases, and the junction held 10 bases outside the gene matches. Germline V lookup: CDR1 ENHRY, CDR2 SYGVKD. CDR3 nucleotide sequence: TGTGCCATCAGCCCAGGACAGGGAAGGGGAGAGACCCAGTACTTC. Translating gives CAISPGQGRGETQYF.

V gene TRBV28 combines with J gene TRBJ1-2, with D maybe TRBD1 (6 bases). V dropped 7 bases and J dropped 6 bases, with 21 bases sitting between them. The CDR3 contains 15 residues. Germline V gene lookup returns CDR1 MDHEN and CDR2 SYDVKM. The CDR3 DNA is TGTGCCAGCATCTTAGGGGGGGGCGTCGTTAATGGCTACACCTTC. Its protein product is CASILGGGVVNGYTF.

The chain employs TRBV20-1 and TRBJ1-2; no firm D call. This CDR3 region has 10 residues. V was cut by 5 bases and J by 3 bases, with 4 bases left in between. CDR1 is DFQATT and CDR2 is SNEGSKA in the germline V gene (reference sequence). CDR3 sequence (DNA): TGCAGTGCTCCCTACTATGGCTACACCTTC. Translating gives CSAPYYGYTF.

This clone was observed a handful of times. CDR3 in DNA: TGTGCCTGGAGGAGACAGGGGGCCTGGCAGCCCCAGCATTTT. Amino acids: CAWRRQGAWQPQHF. V usage is TRBV30 and J usage is TRBJ1-5; 10 bases agree with TRBD1. Germline V gene data show CDR1 as GTSNPN and CDR2 as SVGIG (reference sequence). Trimming at V came to 3 bases and at J to 7 bases, leaving 6 bases not matched to a gene. CDR3 length: 14 amino acids.

CDR3 in DNA: TGTGCCAGCAGCCTGCAGTGGCGGGAAAACGAGCAGTACTTC. Its translation: CASSLQWRENEQYF. The J gene is TRBJ2-7, the V gene TRBV28, with a weak D call TRBD2 (6 bases). The germline CDR1 and CDR2 sequences are MDHEN and SYDVKM. Trimming left V 6 bases short and J 5 bases short, with 17 bases between. The CDR3 length is 14 residues.

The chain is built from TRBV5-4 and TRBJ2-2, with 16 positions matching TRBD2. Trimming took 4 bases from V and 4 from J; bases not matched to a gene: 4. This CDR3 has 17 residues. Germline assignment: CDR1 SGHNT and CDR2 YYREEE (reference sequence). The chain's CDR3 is CASSHGTSGRATGELFF. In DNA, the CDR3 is TGTGCCAGCAGCCATGGGACTAGCGGGAGGGCCACCGGGGAGCTGTTTTTT. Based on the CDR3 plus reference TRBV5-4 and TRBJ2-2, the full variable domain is ETGVTQSPTHLIKTRGQQVTLRCSSQSGHNTVSWYQQALGQGPQFIFQYYREEENGRGNFPPRFSGLQFPNYSSELNVNALELDDSALYLCASSHGTSGRATGELFFGEGSRLTVL.

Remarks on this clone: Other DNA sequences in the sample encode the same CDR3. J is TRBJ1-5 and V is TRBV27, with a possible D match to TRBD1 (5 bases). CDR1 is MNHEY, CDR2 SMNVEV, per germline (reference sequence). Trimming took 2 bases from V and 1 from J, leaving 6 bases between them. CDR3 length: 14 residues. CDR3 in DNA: TGTGCCAGCAGTTTAGGGGGGAGCAATCAGCCCCAGCATTTT. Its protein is CASSLGGSNQPQHF.

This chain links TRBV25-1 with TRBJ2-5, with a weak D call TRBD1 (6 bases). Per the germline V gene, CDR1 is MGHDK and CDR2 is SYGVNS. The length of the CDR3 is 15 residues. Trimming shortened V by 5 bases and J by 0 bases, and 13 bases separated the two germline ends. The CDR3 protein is CASSRAGVNQETQYF. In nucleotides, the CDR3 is TGTGCCAGCAGTAGGGCAGGGGTAAACCAAGAGACCCAGTACTTC.

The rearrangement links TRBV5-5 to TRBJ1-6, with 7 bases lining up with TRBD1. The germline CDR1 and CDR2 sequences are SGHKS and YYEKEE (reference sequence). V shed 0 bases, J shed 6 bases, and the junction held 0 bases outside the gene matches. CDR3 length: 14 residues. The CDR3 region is CASSLGDSNSPLHF. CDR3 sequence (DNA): TGTGCCAGCAGCTTGGGGGACAGTAATTCACCCCTCCACTTT.

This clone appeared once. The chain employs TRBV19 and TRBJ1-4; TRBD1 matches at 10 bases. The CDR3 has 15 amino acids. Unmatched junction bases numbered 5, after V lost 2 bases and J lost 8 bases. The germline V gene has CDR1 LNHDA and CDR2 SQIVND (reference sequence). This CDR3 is CASSIFGTGEEKLFF. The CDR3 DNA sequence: TGTGCCAGTAGTATATTTGGGACAGGGGAAGAAAAACTGTTTTTT.

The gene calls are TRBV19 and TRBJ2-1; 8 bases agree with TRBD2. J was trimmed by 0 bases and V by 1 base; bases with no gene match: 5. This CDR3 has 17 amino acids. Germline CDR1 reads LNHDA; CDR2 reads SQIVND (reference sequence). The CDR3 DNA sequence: TGTGCCAGTAGTATAGTAGCGGGGCCCTTCTCCTACAATGAGCAGTTCTTC. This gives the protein CASSIVAGPFSYNEQFF. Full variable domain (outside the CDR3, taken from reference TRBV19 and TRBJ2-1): DGGITQSPKYLFRKEGQNVTLSCEQNLNHDAMYWYRQDPGQGLRLIYYSQIVNDFQKGDIAEGYSVSREKKESFPLTVTSAQKNPTAFYLCASSIVAGPFSYNEQFFGPGTRLTVL.

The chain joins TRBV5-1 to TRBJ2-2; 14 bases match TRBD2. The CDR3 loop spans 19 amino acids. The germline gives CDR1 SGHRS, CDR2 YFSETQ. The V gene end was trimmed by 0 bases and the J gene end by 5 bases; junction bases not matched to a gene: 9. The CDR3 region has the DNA TGCGCCAGCAGCTTGGGGTTCGGACTAGCGGGAGGAGAGACCGGGGAGCTGTTTTTT. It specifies CASSLGFGLAGGETGELFF.

DNA of the CDR3: TGCGCCAGCAGCCTCAGGGGGCAAACCGGGGAGCTGTTTTTT. Amino acid sequence: CASSLRGQTGELFF. The chain couples TRBV5-1 to TRBJ2-2; 8 bases agree with TRBD1. The ends lost 4 bases at V and 5 bases at J; junction bases unmatched: 4. This CDR3 is built from 14 residues. Germline V gives CDR1 SGHRS, CDR2 YFSETQ.

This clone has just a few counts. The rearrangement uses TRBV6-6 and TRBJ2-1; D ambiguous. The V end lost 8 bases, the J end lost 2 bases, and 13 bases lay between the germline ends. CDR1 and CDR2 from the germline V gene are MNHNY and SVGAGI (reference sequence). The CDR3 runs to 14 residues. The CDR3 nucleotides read TGTGCCAGCGGGCGAATGGCGCCCTACAATGAGCAGTTCTTC. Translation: CASGRMAPYNEQFF.

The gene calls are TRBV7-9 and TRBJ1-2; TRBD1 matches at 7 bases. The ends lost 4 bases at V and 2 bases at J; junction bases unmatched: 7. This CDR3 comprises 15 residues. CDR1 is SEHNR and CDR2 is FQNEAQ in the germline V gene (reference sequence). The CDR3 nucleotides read TGTGCCAGCAGCTCTCTAGGGACAGTGAACTATGGCTACACCTTC. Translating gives CASSSLGTVNYGYTF.

The CDR3 DNA is TGTGCCAGCAGTGGCAGGGGGAACACCGGGGAGCTGTTTTTT. Translation gives CASSGRGNTGELFF. The chain has TRBV2 and TRBJ2-2; D perhaps matches TRBD1 (6 bases). Trimming stripped 4 bases from V and 1 base from J, with 7 bases between. CDR3 length equals 14 residues. Germline CDR1 reads SNHLY; CDR2 reads FYNNEI.

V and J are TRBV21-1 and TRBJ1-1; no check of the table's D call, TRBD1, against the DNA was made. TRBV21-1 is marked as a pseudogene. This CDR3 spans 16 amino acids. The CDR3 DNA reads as TGTGCCAGCAGCAAGATCGACAGGGTCATGAACACTGAAGCTTTCTTT. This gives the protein CASSKIDRVMNTEAFF.

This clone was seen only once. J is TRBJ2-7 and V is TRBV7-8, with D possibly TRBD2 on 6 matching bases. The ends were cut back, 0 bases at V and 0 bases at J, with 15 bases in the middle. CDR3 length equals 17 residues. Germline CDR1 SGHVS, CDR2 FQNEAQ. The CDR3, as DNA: TGTGCCAGCAGCTTAGCCGGGCCGGGACTGAGCTCCTACGAGCAGTACGTC. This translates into CASSLAGPGLSSYEQYV.

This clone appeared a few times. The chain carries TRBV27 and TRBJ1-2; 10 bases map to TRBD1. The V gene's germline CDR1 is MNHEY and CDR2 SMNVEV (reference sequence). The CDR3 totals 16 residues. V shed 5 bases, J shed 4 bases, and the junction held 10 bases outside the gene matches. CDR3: CASSVRDRGIFYGYTF. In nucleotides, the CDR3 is TGTGCCAGCAGTGTCAGGGACAGGGGAATTTTCTATGGCTACACCTTC.